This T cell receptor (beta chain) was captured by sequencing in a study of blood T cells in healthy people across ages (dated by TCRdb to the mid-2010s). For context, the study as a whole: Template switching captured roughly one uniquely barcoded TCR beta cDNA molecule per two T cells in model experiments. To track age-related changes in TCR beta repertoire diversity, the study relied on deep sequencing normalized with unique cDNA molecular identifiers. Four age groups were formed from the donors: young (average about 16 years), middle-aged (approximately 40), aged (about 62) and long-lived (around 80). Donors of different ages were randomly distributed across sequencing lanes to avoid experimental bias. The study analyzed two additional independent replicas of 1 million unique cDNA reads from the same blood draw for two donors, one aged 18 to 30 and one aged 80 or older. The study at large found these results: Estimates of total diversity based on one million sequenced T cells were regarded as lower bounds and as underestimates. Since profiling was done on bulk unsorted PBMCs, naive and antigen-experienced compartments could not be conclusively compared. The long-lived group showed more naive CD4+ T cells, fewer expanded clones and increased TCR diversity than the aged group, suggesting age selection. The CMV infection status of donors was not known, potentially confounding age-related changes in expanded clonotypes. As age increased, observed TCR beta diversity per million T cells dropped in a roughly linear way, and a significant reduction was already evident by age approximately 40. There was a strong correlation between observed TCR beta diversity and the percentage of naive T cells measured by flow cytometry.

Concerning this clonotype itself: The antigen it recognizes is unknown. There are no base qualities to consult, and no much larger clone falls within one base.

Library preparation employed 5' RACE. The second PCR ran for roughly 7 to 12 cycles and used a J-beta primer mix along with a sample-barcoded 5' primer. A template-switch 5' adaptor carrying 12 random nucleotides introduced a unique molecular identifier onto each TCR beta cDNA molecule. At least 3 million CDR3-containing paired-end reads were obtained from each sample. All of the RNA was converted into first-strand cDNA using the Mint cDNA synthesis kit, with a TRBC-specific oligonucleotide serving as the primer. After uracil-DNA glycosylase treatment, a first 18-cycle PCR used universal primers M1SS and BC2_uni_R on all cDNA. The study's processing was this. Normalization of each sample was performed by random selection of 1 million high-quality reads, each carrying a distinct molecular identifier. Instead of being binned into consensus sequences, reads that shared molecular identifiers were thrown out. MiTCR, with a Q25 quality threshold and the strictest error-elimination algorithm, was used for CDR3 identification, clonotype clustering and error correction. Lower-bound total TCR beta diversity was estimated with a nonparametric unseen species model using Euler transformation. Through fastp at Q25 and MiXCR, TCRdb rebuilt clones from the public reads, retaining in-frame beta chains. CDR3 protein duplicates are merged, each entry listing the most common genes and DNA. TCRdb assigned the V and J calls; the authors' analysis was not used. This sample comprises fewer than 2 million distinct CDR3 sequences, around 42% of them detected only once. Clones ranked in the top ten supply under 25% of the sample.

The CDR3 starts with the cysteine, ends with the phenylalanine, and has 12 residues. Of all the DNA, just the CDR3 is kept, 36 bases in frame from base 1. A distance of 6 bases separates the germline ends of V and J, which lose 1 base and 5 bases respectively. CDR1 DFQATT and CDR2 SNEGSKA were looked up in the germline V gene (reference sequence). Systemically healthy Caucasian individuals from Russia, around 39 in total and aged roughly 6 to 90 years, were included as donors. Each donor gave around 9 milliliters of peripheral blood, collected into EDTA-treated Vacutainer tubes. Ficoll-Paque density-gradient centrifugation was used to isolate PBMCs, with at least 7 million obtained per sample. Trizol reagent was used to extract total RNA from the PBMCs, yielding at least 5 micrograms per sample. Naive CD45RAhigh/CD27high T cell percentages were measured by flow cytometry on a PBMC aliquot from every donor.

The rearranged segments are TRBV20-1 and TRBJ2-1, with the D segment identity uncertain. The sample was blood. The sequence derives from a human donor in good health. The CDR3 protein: CSARGANNEQFF. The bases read TGCAGTGCTAGAGGGGCAAACAATGAGCAGTTCTTC.